The 25 T cell receptor beta chains below come from one sample, sequenced in a study of early T cells in non-severe SARS-CoV-2 infection. TCRdb re-derived calls from the 5' RACE reads in MiXCR, one entry per CDR3 protein. Counted here are 110,000 or so distinct CDR3 sequences, about 12% occurring once; the ten biggest clones make up less than 3.5%. Material: whole blood. The receptors derive from an adult who was a healthcare worker with PCR-confirmed SARS-CoV-2 infection or an uninfected control (not recorded which).

This clonotype was detected ten times or more. The rearrangement uses TRBV7-9 and TRBJ2-3, with D unclear. The CDR3 runs to 15 residues. From germline, CDR1 is SEHNR and CDR2 FQNEAQ (reference sequence). Trimming cost V 4 bases and J 0 bases, with 11 bases left between them. This CDR3 is CASSSAATSTDTQYF. The CDR3 region has the DNA TGTGCCAGCAGCTCCGCGGCGACTAGCACAGATACGCAGTATTTT.

The chain joins TRBV7-2 to TRBJ2-7; 10 positions match TRBD2. The CDR3 runs 16 residues. The germline gives CDR1 SGHTA, CDR2 FQGNSA. Germline trimming cut 1 base from V and 6 bases from J; bases unmatched to any gene: 9. The CDR3 DNA sequence: TGTGCCAGCAGCTTAGGGCTAGCGGGAGTCGGGCGCGAGCAGTACTTC. Amino acids: CASSLGLAGVGREQYF.

In this sample, this clonotype turned up many times. The CDR3 DNA follows: TGCGCCAGCAGCCCCGAATGGGGTGGGCAGTTCTTC. Translating it yields CASSPEWGGQFF. The rearrangement uses TRBV5-1 and TRBJ2-1; D gene unclear. Per the germline V gene, CDR1 is SGHRS and CDR2 is YFSETQ. This CDR3 is 12 amino acids long. The ends were cut back, 4 bases at V and 12 bases at J, with 14 bases in the middle.

The V and J genes are TRBV11-2 and TRBJ2-1; D is unresolved. Germline V gene lookup returns CDR1 SGHAT and CDR2 FQNNGV. This CDR3 has 15 amino acids. With 1 base removed from V and 1 base from J, the gap between germline ends came to 8 bases. The CDR3 sequence is CASSLGFASYNEQFF. The CDR3 nucleotides read TGTGCCAGCAGCTTAGGCTTCGCGTCCTACAATGAGCAGTTCTTC.

V is TRBV11-2 and J is TRBJ1-4; tentatively, D is TRBD1 (6 bases). The CDR3 runs 15 residues. Germline loops: CDR1 SGHAT, CDR2 FQNNGV. Trimming took off 0 bases at V and 5 bases at J, with 10 bases between the two ends. The CDR3 DNA follows: TGTGCCAGCAGCTTAGATGGCACAGGGAATGAAAAACTGTTTTTT. Translated: CASSLDGTGNEKLFF. The complete variable domain, with remaining parts taken from reference TRBV11-2 and TRBJ1-4, reads EAGVAQSPRYKIIEKRQSVAFWCNPISGHATLYWYQQILGQGPKLLIQFQNNGVVDDSQLPKDRFSAERLKGVDSTLKIQPAKLEDSAVYLCASSLDGTGNEKLFFGSGTQLSVL.

This rearrangement joins TRBV7-9 to TRBJ2-1; D is possibly TRBD1 (6 bases). From germline, CDR1 is SEHNR and CDR2 FQNEAQ (reference sequence). This CDR3 spans 13 amino acids. Trimming shortened V by 2 bases and J by 10 bases, and 12 bases separated the two germline ends. The CDR3 bases are TGTGCCAGCAGCTTATCGGCAACAGGGGAGCAGTTCTTC. It yields the protein CASSLSATGEQFF.

The V call is TRBV29-1, the J call TRBJ1-1, with D possibly TRBD1 on 5 matching bases. CDR1 and CDR2 (germline): SQVTM, ANQGSEA. The V gene lost 1 base and the J gene lost 4 bases, with 16 bases spanning the gap. This CDR3 has 15 amino acids. DNA for the CDR3: TGCAGCGTTGAAGTCCGGACAAGAATAGGCACTGAAGCTTTCTTT. Translation gives CSVEVRTRIGTEAFF.

V usage is TRBV12-3 or TRBV12-4 and J usage is TRBJ2-3; D remains ambiguous. Trimming left V 6 bases short and J 5 bases short, with 12 bases between. CDR3 length: 13 amino acids. DNA for the CDR3: TGTGCCAGCAGGCCCCCGCGAGGAGATACGCAGTATTTT. It specifies CASRPPRGDTQYF.

The chain carries TRBV20-1 and TRBJ1-1, with TRBD1 matching 8 bases. V trimming: 1 base; J trimming: 4 bases; junction bases outside the gene matches: 8. Germline assignment: CDR1 DFQATT and CDR2 SNEGSKA (reference sequence). The CDR3 extends over 15 amino acids. The CDR3 protein is CSARASGQGVTEAFF. The CDR3, as DNA: TGCAGTGCTAGAGCTTCCGGACAGGGCGTCACTGAAGCTTTCTTT.

The sample holds a few counts of this clonotype. The rearrangement links TRBV5-1 to TRBJ2-1; 11 nucleotides agree with TRBD2. The germline CDR1 and CDR2 sequences are SGHRS and YFSETQ. The CDR3 is 16 residues long. Trimming at V came to 6 bases and at J to 4 bases, leaving 9 bases not matched to a gene. The CDR3 loop is CASNQLGTSGYNEQFF. CDR3 in DNA: TGCGCCAGCAACCAGCTGGGGACTAGCGGTTACAATGAGCAGTTCTTC.

This clonotype has ten or more counts. The V and J genes are TRBV28 and TRBJ1-1; D possibly corresponds to TRBD1 (6 bases). The CDR3 consists of 15 residues. Germline V CDR1 and CDR2: MDHEN, SYDVKM. V was shortened by 5 bases and J by 4 bases, with 17 bases between the two germline ends. CDR3 region: CASSPGGREATEAFF. The CDR3 coding sequence is TGTGCCAGCAGTCCGGGGGGCAGGGAGGCCACTGAAGCTTTCTTT.

The chain combines TRBV20-1 with TRBJ2-3, with TRBD2 matching 8 bases. Trimming cost V 5 bases and J 7 bases; bases outside gene matches: 11. Germline V lookup: CDR1 DFQATT, CDR2 SNEGSKA (reference sequence). The CDR3 loop spans 14 amino acids. The CDR3 here is CSASSGTSFYTQYF. CDR3 DNA sequence: TGCAGTGCTTCATCCGGGACTAGTTTTTATACGCAGTATTTT.

As concerns this clonotype: This may be a read error: a much more frequent sequence differs by one nucleotide. Here the CDR3 DNA reads TGCGCCAGCAGCCCCGCGACTAGCGGGAGGGGAGCCTACAATGAGCAGTTATTC. Protein product: CASSPATSGRGAYNEQLF. The genes are TRBV4-1 and TRBJ2-1; 14 nucleotides match TRBD2. The CDR3 has 18 amino acids. Germline V gives CDR1 MGHRA, CDR2 YSYEKL.

This clonotype showed up just a few times. The rearrangement links TRBV24-1 to TRBJ2-3; weak D call: TRBD1 (6 bases). V was cut by 1 base and J by 3 bases, with 13 bases left in between. The germline gives CDR1 KGHDR, CDR2 SFDVKD. The CDR3 spans 16 residues. CDR3 DNA sequence: TGTGCCACCAGTGATTTCAGTGGCAGGGGAACAGATACGCAGTATTTT. It translates to CATSDFSGRGTDTQYF.

This clonotype was recorded many times. The chain employs TRBV5-8 and TRBJ2-7; D remains ambiguous. Germline CDR1 is SGHTS and CDR2 is YDEGEE. CDR3 length equals 15 residues. V shed 5 bases and J shed 6 bases, with 21 bases lying between them. CDR3 bases: TGTGCCAGCAGATTGAGGACCGCAGCAGTCCGCGAGCAGTACTTC. Translated: CASRLRTAAVREQYF. The full variable domain, rest sourced from reference TRBV5-8 and TRBJ2-7, is EAGVTQSPTHLIKTRGQQATLRCSPISGHTSVYWYQQALGLGLQFLLWYDEGEERNRGNFPPRFSGRQFPNYSSELNVNALELEDSALYLCASRLRTAAVREQYFGPGTRLTVT.

The J gene is TRBJ2-7, the V gene TRBV30; TRBD1 might be the D (5 bases). Germline CDR1 and CDR2: GTSNPN and SVGIG (reference sequence). The CDR3 consists of 11 residues. The ends were cut back, 2 bases at V and 6 bases at J, with 8 bases in the middle. The CDR3 is CAWSNRGEQYF. In nucleotides, the CDR3 is TGTGCCTGGAGTAATAGGGGCGAGCAGTACTTC.

The chain is built from TRBV5-1 and TRBJ2-1; no definite D call. The germline CDR1 and CDR2 sequences are SGHRS and YFSETQ. This CDR3 spans 14 amino acids. Between the trimmed V and J ends, which lost 0 bases and 12 bases, there was a span of 16 bases. The CDR3 sequence: CASSLANGLSGQFF. The CDR3 DNA sequence: TGCGCCAGCAGCTTGGCCAACGGATTGAGTGGGCAGTTCTTC.

This clonotype was counted only a few times. The gene calls are TRBV12-3 or TRBV12-4 and TRBJ2-5; D is perhaps TRBD2 (5 bases). V was shortened by 3 bases and J by 4 bases, with 9 bases between the two germline ends. The CDR3 contains 13 residues. In DNA form, the CDR3 reads TGTGCCAGCAGTTTGGCTGAGGGAGAGACCCAGTACTTC. Amino acid sequence: CASSLAEGETQYF.

The rearrangement links TRBV20-1 to TRBJ2-3, with 12 bases aligning to TRBD2. CDR3 size: 14 residues. Germline V gene lookup returns CDR1 DFQATT and CDR2 SNEGSKA (reference sequence). J was trimmed by 3 bases and V by 5 bases; bases with no gene match: 3. In DNA, the CDR3 is TGCAGTGCTCCTAGCGGGGGGGCGACAGATACGCAGTATTTT. This translates into CSAPSGGATDTQYF.

This clonotype was observed a few times. Sequence at one end of the junction differs from germline and may be a read error. The chain uses TRBV3-1 and TRBJ2-3; TRBD1 agrees at 7 bases. The CDR3 totals 12 residues. Germline assignment: CDR1 LGHDT and CDR2 YNNKEL (reference sequence). The CDR3 DNA is TGTGCCAGTAACAGGGGTGGAGATACGCAGTTTTTT. Protein sequence: CASNRGGDTQFF.

The chain carries TRBV19 and TRBJ1-5, with 9 bases fitting TRBD1. Per germline, CDR1 LNHDA and CDR2 SQIVND (reference sequence). This CDR3 contains 15 residues. J was trimmed by 1 base and V by 5 bases; bases with no gene match: 3. The CDR3 protein is CASSRTGASNQPQHF. As DNA, the CDR3 is TGTGCCAGTAGTCGGACAGGGGCGAGCAATCAGCCCCAGCATTTT.

The sample holds many counts of this clonotype. The chain has TRBV10-3 and TRBJ2-2; D remains unclear. The CDR3 is 13 amino acids. The germline V gene encodes CDR1 ENHRY and CDR2 SYGVKD. Trimming stripped 3 bases from V and 3 bases from J, with 5 bases between. CDR3: CAISDTDTGELFF. The CDR3, as DNA: TGTGCCATCAGTGATACAGACACCGGGGAGCTGTTTTTT.

This clonotype appeared many times. V usage is TRBV4-2 and J usage is TRBJ2-3; 7 bases map to TRBD1. The CDR3 is made up of 16 amino acids. J gave up 1 base and V 0 bases, and 4 bases lay outside the gene matches. Germline loops: CDR1 LGHNA, CDR2 YNFKEQ. The CDR3 loop reads CASSQEGQPRTDTQYF. The CDR3 DNA reads as TGTGCCAGCAGCCAAGAGGGACAGCCGCGCACAGATACGCAGTATTTT.

This clonotype was detected ten times or more. The chain joins TRBV5-4 to TRBJ2-1, with TRBD2 identical over 9 bases. J gave up 4 bases and V 0 bases, and 8 bases lay outside the gene matches. The CDR3 is 17 amino acids. In germline, CDR1 is SGHNT, CDR2 YYREEE (reference sequence). CDR3 in amino acids: CASSLAAGGGGYNEQFF. The DNA of the CDR3 is TGTGCCAGCAGCTTGGCCGCGGGAGGGGGAGGTTACAATGAGCAGTTCTTC.

The genes are TRBV18 and TRBJ2-3; tentatively, D is TRBD1 (5 bases). With 6 bases removed from V and 9 bases from J, the gap between germline ends came to 16 bases. The CDR3 is 13 residues long. Germline V gene data show CDR1 as KGHSH and CDR2 as LQKENI. The CDR3 sequence: CASSLGRDATQYF. The CDR3 region has the DNA TGTGCCAGCTCGCTGGGCAGGGATGCGACGCAGTATTTT.